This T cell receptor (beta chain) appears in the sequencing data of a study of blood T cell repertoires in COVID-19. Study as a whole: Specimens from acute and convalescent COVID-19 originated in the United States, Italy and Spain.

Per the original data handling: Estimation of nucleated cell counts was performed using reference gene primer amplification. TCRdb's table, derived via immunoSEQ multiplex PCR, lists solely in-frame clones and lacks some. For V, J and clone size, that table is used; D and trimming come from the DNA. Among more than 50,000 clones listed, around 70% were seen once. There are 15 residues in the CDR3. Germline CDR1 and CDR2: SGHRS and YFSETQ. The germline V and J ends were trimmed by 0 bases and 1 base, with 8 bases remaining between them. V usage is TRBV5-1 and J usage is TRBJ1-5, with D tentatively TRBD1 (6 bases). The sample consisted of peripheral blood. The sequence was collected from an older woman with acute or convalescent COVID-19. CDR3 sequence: CASSLEGGSNQPQHF. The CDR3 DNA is TGCGCCAGCAGCTTGGAGGGGGGGAGCAATCAGCCCCAGCATTTT.